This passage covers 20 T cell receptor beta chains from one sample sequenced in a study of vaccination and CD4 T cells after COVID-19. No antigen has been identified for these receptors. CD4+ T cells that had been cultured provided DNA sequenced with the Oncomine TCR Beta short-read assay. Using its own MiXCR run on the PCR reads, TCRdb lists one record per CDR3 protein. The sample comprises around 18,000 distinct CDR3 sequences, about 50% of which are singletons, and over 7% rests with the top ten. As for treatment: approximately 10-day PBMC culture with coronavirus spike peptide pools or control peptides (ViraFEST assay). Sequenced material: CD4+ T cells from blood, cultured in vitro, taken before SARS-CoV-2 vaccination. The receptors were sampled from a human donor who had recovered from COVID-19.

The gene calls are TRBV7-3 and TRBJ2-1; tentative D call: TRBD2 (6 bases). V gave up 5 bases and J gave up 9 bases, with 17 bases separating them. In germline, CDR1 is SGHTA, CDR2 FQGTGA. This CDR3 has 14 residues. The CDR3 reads CASSPVGTDGEQFF. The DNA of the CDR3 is TGTGCCAGCAGCCCCGTCGGGACTGATGGTGAGCAGTTCTTC.

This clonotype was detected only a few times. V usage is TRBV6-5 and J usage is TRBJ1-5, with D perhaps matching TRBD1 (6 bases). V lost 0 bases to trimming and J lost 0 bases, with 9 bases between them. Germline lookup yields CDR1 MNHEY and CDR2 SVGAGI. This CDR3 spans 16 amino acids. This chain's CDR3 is CASSYSGHNSNQPQHF. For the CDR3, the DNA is TGTGCCAGCAGTTACTCGGGACACAATAGCAATCAGCCCCAGCATTTT.

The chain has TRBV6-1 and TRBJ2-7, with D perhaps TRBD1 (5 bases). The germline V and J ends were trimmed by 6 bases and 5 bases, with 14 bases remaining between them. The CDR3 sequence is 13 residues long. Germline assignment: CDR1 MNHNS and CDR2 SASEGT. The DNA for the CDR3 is TGTGCCAGCAGACAAAACAGGCTCCACGAGCAGTACTTC. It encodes CASRQNRLHEQYF.

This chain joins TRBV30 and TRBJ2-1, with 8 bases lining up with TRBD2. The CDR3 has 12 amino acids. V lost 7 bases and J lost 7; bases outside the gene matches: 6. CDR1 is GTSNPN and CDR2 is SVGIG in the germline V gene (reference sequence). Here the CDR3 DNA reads TGTGCCTTGAGGACTAGCTTTAATGAGCAGTTCTTC. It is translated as CALRTSFNEQFF.

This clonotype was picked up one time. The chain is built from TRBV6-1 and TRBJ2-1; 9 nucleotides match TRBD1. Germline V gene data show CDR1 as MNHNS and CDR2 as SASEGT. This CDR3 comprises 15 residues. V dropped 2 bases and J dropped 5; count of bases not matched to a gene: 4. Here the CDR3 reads CASSEPGQGHNEQFF. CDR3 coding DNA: TGTGCCAGCAGTGAACCGGGACAGGGCCACAATGAGCAGTTCTTC.

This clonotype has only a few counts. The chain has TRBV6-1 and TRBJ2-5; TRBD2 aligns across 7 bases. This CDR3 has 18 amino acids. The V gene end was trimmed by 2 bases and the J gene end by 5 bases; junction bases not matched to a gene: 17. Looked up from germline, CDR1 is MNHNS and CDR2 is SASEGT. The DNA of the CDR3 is TGTGCCAGCAGTGAAAGTGTCGCGGGAGCGGCGGTTAGGGAGACCCAGTACTTC. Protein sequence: CASSESVAGAAVRETQYF.

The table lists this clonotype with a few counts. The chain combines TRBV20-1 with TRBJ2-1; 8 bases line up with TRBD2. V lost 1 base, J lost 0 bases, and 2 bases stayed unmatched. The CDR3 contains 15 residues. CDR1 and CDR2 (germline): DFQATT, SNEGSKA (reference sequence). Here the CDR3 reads CSARVSGSSYNEQFF. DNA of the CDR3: TGCAGTGCTAGAGTGAGCGGGAGCTCCTACAATGAGCAGTTCTTC.

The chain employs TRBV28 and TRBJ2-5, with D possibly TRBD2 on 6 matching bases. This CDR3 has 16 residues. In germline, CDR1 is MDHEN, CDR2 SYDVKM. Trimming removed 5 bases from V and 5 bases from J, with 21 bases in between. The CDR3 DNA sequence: TGTGCCAGCAGTCATAGACTAGTGCGTAAGGGGGAGACCCAGTACTTC. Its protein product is CASSHRLVRKGETQYF. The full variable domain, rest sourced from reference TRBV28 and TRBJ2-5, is DVKVTQSSRYLVKRTGEKVFLECVQDMDHENMFWYRQDPGLGLRLIYFSYDVKMKEKGDIPEGYSVSREKKERFSLILESASTNQTSMYLCASSHRLVRKGETQYFGPGTRLLVL.

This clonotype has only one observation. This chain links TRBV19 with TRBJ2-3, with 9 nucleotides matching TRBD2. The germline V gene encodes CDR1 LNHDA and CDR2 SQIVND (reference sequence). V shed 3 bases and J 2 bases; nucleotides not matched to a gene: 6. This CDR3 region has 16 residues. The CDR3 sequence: CASSMVLAGYTDTQYF. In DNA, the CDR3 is TGTGCCAGTAGTATGGTGCTAGCGGGGTACACAGATACGCAGTATTTT.

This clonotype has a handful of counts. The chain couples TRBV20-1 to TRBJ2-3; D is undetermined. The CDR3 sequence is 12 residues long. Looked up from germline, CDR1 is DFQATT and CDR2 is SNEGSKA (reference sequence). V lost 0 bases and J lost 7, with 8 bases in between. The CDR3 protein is CSARDLGNTQYF. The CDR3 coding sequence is TGCAGTGCTAGAGATTTGGGGAATACGCAGTATTTT.

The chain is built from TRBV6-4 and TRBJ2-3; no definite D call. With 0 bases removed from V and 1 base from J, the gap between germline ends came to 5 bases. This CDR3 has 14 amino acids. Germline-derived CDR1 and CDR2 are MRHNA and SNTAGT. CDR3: CASSDSGRTDTQYF. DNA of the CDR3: TGTGCCAGCAGTGACTCTGGCCGCACAGATACGCAGTATTTT.

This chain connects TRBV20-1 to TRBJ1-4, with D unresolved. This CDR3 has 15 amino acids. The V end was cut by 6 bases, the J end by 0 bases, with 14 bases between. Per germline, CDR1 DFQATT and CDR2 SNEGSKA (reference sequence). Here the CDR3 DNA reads TGCAGTGCCACCAGGTCGGCCGCAACTAATGAAAAACTGTTTTTT. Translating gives CSATRSAATNEKLFF.

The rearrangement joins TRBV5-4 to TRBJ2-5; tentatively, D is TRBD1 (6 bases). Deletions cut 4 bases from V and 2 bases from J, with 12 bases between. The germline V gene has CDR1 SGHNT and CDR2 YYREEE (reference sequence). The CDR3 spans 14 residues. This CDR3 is CASSPDRNQETQYF. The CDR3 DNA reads TGTGCCAGCAGCCCTGACAGGAATCAAGAGACCCAGTACTTC.

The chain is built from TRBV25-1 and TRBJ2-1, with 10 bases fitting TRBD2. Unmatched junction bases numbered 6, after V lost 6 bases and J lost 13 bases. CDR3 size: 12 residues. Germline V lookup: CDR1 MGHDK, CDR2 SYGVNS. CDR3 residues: CASRGTSESQFF. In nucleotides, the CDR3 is TGTGCCAGCAGGGGGACTAGCGAATCACAGTTCTTC.

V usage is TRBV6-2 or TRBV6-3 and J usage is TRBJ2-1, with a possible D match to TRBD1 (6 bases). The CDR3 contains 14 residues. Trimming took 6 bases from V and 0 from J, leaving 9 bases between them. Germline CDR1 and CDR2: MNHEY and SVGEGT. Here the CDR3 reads CASRDRYSYNEQFF. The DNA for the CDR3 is TGTGCCAGCAGAGACAGGTACTCCTACAATGAGCAGTTCTTC.

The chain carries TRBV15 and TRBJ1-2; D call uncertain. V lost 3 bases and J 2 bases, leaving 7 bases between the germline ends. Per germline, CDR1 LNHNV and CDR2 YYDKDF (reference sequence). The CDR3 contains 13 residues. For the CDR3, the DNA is TGTGCCACCAGCAGGGTAGGGAACTATGGCTACACCTTC. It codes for CATSRVGNYGYTF.

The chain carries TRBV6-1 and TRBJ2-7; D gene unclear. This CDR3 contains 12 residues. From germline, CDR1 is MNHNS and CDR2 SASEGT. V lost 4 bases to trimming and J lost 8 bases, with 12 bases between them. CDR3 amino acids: CASSGDQIKQYF. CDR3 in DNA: TGTGCCAGCAGTGGTGATCAGATTAAGCAGTACTTC.

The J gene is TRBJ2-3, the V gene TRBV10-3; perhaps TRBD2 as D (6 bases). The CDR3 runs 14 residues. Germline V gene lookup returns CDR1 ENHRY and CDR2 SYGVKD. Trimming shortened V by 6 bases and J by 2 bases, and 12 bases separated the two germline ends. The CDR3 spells CAIREVAVTDTQYF. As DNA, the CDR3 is TGTGCCATCAGAGAAGTAGCGGTCACAGATACGCAGTATTTT.

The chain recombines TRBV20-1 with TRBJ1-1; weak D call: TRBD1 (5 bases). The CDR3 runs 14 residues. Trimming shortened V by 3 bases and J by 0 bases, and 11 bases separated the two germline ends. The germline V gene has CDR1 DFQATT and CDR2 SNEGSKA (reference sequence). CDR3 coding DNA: TGCAGTGCTAGGGGCGGGGGATTGAACACTGAAGCTTTCTTT. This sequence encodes CSARGGGLNTEAFF.

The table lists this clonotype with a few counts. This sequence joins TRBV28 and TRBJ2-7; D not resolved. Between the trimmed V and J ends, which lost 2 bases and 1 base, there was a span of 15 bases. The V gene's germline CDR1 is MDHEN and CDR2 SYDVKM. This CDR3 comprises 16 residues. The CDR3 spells CASSLVIGYSSYEQYF. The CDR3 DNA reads TGTGCCAGCAGTTTAGTAATAGGATACTCTTCCTACGAGCAGTACTTC.